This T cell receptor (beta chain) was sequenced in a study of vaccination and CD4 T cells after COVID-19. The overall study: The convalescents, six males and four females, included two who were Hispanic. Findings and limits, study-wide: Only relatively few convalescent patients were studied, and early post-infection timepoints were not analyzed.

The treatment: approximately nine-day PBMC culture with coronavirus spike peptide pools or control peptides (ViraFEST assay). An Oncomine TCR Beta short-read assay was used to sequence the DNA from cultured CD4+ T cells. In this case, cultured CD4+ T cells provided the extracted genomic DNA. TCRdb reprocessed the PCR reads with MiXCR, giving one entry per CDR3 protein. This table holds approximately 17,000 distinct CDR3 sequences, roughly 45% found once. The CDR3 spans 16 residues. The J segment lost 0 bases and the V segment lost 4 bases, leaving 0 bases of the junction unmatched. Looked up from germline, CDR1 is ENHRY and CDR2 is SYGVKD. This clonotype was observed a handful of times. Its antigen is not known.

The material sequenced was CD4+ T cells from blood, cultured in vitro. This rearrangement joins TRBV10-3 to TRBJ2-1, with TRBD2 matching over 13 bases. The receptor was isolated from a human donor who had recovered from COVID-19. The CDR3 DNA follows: TGTGCCATCAGTGGGACTAGCGGGAGCTCCTACAATGAGCAGTTCTTC. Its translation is CAISGTSGSSYNEQFF.